This T cell receptor (beta chain) was sequenced in a study of naive and memory T cell subsets. Whole-study findings and limits: Activation and differentiation may alter RNA-based TCR counts.

This clonotype was detected only a few times. What it binds is not known. The beta constant-region primer was an equimolar mix of two oligonucleotides covering TRBC1 and TRBC2. Ligated cDNA was amplified by four rounds of PCR with nested alpha and beta constant-region primers and SP2. The cDNA 3' end received a ligated single-stranded oligonucleotide carrying the SP2 primer and a 12-nucleotide UMI. One entry per CDR3 protein, called by TCRdb with MiXCR from the UMI-ligation and nested PCR reads. The table has tens of thousands of distinct CDR3 sequences, less than 20% seen once. Cells stained for CD3, CD4, CD8, CD45RA, CD27 and viability were sorted into four CD45RA/CD27 subsets. The CDR3 is 14 amino acids. V was clipped by 2 bases and J by 3 bases, with 12 bases between them. CDR1 is SGHRS, CDR2 YFSETQ, per germline.

This rearrangement joins TRBV5-1 to TRBJ2-7; no clear D gene. Sample: effector memory CD4+ T cells from blood. Subset specified: effector memory, CD45RA- CD27-. The source of this sequence is a human donor in good health. The CDR3 protein is CASSLTTAVYEQYF. CDR3 in DNA: TGCGCCAGCAGCTTAACGACTGCGGTCTACGAGCAGTACTTC.